A selection of T cell receptor beta chains follows, all from one sample in a study of shared clonotypes between healthy human individuals. Assay used: immunoSEQ multiplex PCR; TCRdb lists only in-frame clones, some missing. The data show over a million clones, approximately 80% seen once. The specimen sequenced was memory CD4+ T cells from PBMCs. The source is a man aged 18-30 years in good health. Some clones in this sample may be carry-over from other donors' samples. CDR3s include the opening cysteine and the closing phenylalanine or tryptophan. Each record gives: D gene, V gene, clone size, J gene, CDR3 protein, CDR3 DNA. D genes are given only for firm matches. The size of a clone is reported for some rows only, either as once, few or many, or as a class for expanded clones.

D: NA; V: TRBV19; size: NA; J: TRBJ1-1; CDR3: CASSMGGSNTEAFF; DNA: TGTGCCAGTAGTATGGGTGGGAGTAACACTGAAGCTTTCTTT
D: TRBD1; V: TRBV10-2; size: NA; J: TRBJ1-2; CDR3: CASSEPPPGTGGGYTF; DNA: TGCGCCAGCAGTGAGCCCCCCCCAGGGACAGGGGGTGGCTACACCTTC
D: TRBD1; V: TRBV6-5; size: NA; J: TRBJ2-4; CDR3: CASSSGQGLNIQYF; DNA: TGTGCCAGCAGTTCCGGACAGGGTCTAAACATTCAGTACTTC
D: NA; V: TRBV2; size: few; J: TRBJ2-7; CDR3: CASSERSYEQYF; DNA: TGTGCCAGCAGTGAAAGGTCTTACGAGCAGTACTTC
D: NA; V: TRBV5-4; size: NA; J: TRBJ2-2; CDR3: CASRIGVANTGELFF; DNA: TGTGCCAGCAGGATAGGGGTGGCGAACACCGGGGAGCTGTTTTTT
D: NA; V: TRBV28; size: NA; J: TRBJ2-3; CDR3: CASSQTSPGTQYF; DNA: TGTGCCAGCAGTCAGACCAGCCCGGGAACGCAGTATTTT
D: NA; V: TRBV5-8; size: NA; J: TRBJ2-4; CDR3: CASTERSSHKNIQYF; DNA: TGTGCCAGCACTGAGAGAAGCAGCCACAAAAACATTCAGTACTTC
D: TRBD2; V: TRBV18; size: NA; J: TRBJ2-7; CDR3: CASSPGTSVYEQYF; DNA: TGTGCCAGCTCACCCGGGACTAGTGTCTACGAGCAGTACTTC
D: NA; V: TRBV2; size: NA; J: TRBJ2-6; CDR3: CASIGSSGANVLTF; DNA: TGTGCCAGCATCGGAAGCTCTGGGGCCAACGTCCTGACTTTC
D: TRBD2; V: TRBV7-3; size: NA; J: TRBJ2-2; CDR3: CASSSAGTGELFF; DNA: TGTGCCAGCAGCTCAGCGGGAACCGGGGAGCTGTTTTTT
D: NA; V: TRBV2; size: NA; J: TRBJ2-1; CDR3: CASRLRVFNEQFF; DNA: TGTGCCAGCAGGCTCAGGGTGTTCAATGAGCAGTTCTTC
D: NA; V: TRBV6-1; size: NA; J: TRBJ2-7; CDR3: CAGRDSGGTSYEQYF; DNA: TGTGCCGGAAGAGATAGCGGAGGGACATCCTACGAGCAGTACTTC
D: TRBD1; V: TRBV13; size: NA; J: TRBJ2-3; CDR3: CASSPRTGGDTQYF; DNA: TGTGCCAGCAGCCCAAGGACAGGGGGAGATACGCAGTATTTT
D: TRBD1; V: TRBV27; size: NA; J: TRBJ1-2; CDR3: CASRRQGPYEGYTF; DNA: TGTGCCAGCAGGCGACAGGGACCTTATGAGGGCTACACCTTC
D: NA; V: TRBV19; size: few; J: TRBJ2-3; CDR3: CASHLGISSRDTQYF; DNA: TGTGCCAGCCATTTAGGAATTTCGTCTCGGGATACGCAGTATTTT
D: NA; V: TRBV7-3; size: NA; J: TRBJ1-1; CDR3: CASSLSEGMNTEAFF; DNA: TGTGCCAGCAGCTTAAGTGAGGGTATGAACACTGAAGCTTTCTTT
D: TRBD2; V: TRBV19; size: many; J: TRBJ2-2; CDR3: CASSSLAGGRHTGELFF; DNA: TGTGCCAGTAGTAGTTTAGCGGGAGGGAGGCACACCGGGGAGCTGTTTTTT
D: TRBD1; V: TRBV6-5; size: many; J: TRBJ2-1; CDR3: CASTGTGVGNEQFF; DNA: TGTGCCAGCACGGGGACAGGGGTGGGCAATGAGCAGTTCTTC
D: NA; V: TRBV5-1; size: NA; J: TRBJ2-5; CDR3: CASTAQETQYF; DNA: TGCGCCAGCACCGCTCAGGAGACCCAGTACTTC
D: NA; V: TRBV7-9; size: NA; J: TRBJ2-7; CDR3: CASSPPEGYWSYEQYF; DNA: TGTGCCAGCAGCCCCCCAGAAGGCTATTGGTCCTACGAGCAGTACTTC
D: TRBD1; V: TRBV6-1; size: NA; J: TRBJ2-3; CDR3: CASSDYPGQGADTQYF; DNA: TGTGCCAGCAGTGATTATCCCGGACAGGGTGCAGATACGCAGTATTTT
D: NA; V: TRBV28; size: NA; J: TRBJ2-5; CDR3: CASSRPVGTQYF; DNA: TGTGCCAGCAGTCGACCCGTTGGGACCCAGTACTTC
D: NA; V: TRBV9; size: NA; J: TRBJ1-4; CDR3: CASSVGWGENEKLFF; DNA: TGTGCCAGCAGCGTGGGTTGGGGGGAAAATGAAAAACTGTTTTTT
D: TRBD2; V: TRBV5-1; size: NA; J: TRBJ2-7; CDR3: CASSTLGQGGDEQYF; DNA: TGCGCCAGCAGCACCCTGGGGCAGGGAGGGGACGAGCAGTACTTC
D: NA; V: TRBV11-3; size: NA; J: TRBJ2-2; CDR3: CASSWTATGELFF; DNA: TGTGCCAGCAGCTGGACAGCCACCGGGGAGCTGTTTTTT
D: NA; V: TRBV19; size: NA; J: TRBJ1-5; CDR3: CASSIFTSGPQPQHF; DNA: TGTGCCAGTAGTATTTTTACCAGCGGGCCACAGCCCCAGCATTTT
D: NA; V: TRBV4-1; size: NA; J: TRBJ2-6; CDR3: CASSQSPHAGSGANVLTF; DNA: TGCGCCAGCAGCCAATCCCCGCATGCGGGCTCTGGGGCCAACGTCCTGACTTTC
D: TRBD2; V: TRBV6-6; size: NA; J: TRBJ2-3; CDR3: CASRQLASTDTQYF; DNA: TGTGCCAGCAGGCAACTAGCGAGTACAGATACGCAGTATTTT
D: NA; V: TRBV30; size: many; J: TRBJ1-4; CDR3: CAWSGWGAEEKLFF; DNA: TGTGCCTGGAGTGGGTGGGGGGCGGAGGAAAAACTGTTTTTT
D: NA; V: TRBV11-2; size: once; J: TRBJ2-1; CDR3: CASSPSSYNEQFF; DNA: TGTGCCAGCAGTCCCTCTAGCTACAATGAGCAGTTCTTC
D: NA; V: TRBV5-8; size: NA; J: TRBJ1-5; CDR3: CASSPVGVYQPQHF; DNA: TGTGCCAGCAGCCCCGTAGGGGTTTATCAGCCCCAGCATTTT
D: NA; V: TRBV21-1; size: NA; J: TRBJ2-7; CDR3: CASNCNCWTSSRSPYEQYF; DNA: TGTGCCAGCAATTGCAATTGTTGGACGAGCAGCCGCTCTCCCTACGAGCAGTACTTC
D: NA; V: TRBV4-1; size: many; J: TRBJ2-1; CDR3: CASSQGTERAYNEQFF; DNA: TGCGCCAGCAGCCAGGGGACGGAACGGGCCTACAATGAGCAGTTCTTC
D: NA; V: TRBV10-3; size: NA; J: TRBJ2-7; CDR3: CAISHSSYEQYF; DNA: TGTGCCATCAGTCACAGCTCCTACGAGCAGTACTTC
D: NA; V: TRBV9; size: NA; J: TRBJ1-2; CDR3: CASSPRPGVDSGGYTF; DNA: TGTGCCAGCAGCCCACGCCCGGGCGTTGATTCGGGTGGCTACACCTTC
D: TRBD2; V: TRBV5-1; size: NA; J: TRBJ2-7; CDR3: CASSFQAGKNYEQYF; DNA: TGCGCCAGCAGCTTCCAAGCGGGGAAAAACTACGAGCAGTACTTC
D: NA; V: TRBV28; size: many; J: TRBJ1-5; CDR3: CATSFGGPEKPQHF; DNA: TGTGCCACCAGTTTTGGGGGTCCTGAAAAGCCCCAGCATTTT
D: NA; V: TRBV6-5; size: NA; J: TRBJ2-3; CDR3: CASSREFTDTQYF; DNA: TGTGCCAGCAGCCGAGAGTTCACAGATACGCAGTATTTT
D: NA; V: TRBV27; size: NA; J: TRBJ1-2; CDR3: CASSPQGGGYTF; DNA: TGTGCCAGCAGTCCCCAGGGAGGTGGCTACACCTTC
D: NA; V: TRBV5-1; size: NA; J: TRBJ1-3; CDR3: CASSLTPTDQGGNTIYF; DNA: TGCGCCAGCAGCTTGACCCCGACGGACCAAGGTGGAAACACCATATATTTT
D: NA; V: TRBV4-2; size: NA; J: TRBJ2-1; CDR3: CASSQVSQTYTSNEQFF; DNA: TGTGCCAGCAGCCAAGTTTCTCAAACGTACACATCAAATGAGCAGTTCTTC
D: NA; V: TRBV6-1; size: NA; J: TRBJ2-1; CDR3: CASRYNEQFF; DNA: TGTGCCAGCCGGTACAATGAGCAGTTCTTC
D: TRBD2; V: TRBV10-2; size: NA; J: TRBJ2-2; CDR3: CASSIRLAGHPKGGELFF; DNA: TGCGCCAGCAGCATAAGACTAGCGGGACATCCTAAGGGCGGGGAGCTGTTTTTT
D: TRBD1; V: TRBV4-1; size: NA; J: TRBJ2-7; CDR3: CASSQERAGGFYEQYF; DNA: TGCGCCAGCAGCCAAGAAAGGGCAGGGGGATTCTACGAGCAGTACTTC
D: NA; V: TRBV2; size: NA; J: TRBJ2-3; CDR3: CASSELGSGNTQYF; DNA: TGTGCCAGCAGTGAACTTGGGAGTGGGAATACGCAGTATTTT
D: NA; V: TRBV3-1/TRBV3-2; size: NA; J: TRBJ2-4; CDR3: CASSHPPF; DNA: TGTGCCAGCAGCCACCCGCCCTTC
D: TRBD1; V: TRBV7-8; size: once; J: TRBJ1-3; CDR3: CASSSISTGGRGNTIYF; DNA: TGTGCCAGCAGCTCGATCTCGACAGGGGGTAGGGGAAACACCATATATTTT
D: NA; V: TRBV9; size: NA; J: TRBJ1-1; CDR3: CASSVRGGNEAFF; DNA: TGTGCCAGCAGCGTAAGGGGAGGGAATGAAGCTTTCTTT
D: NA; V: TRBV27; size: NA; J: TRBJ2-7; CDR3: CASSQSGTPGEQYF; DNA: TGTGCCAGCAGTCAATCCGGGACACCAGGTGAGCAGTACTTC
D: NA; V: TRBV4-3; size: NA; J: TRBJ1-2; CDR3: CASSRPVQGGYGYTF; DNA: TGCGCCAGCAGCCGACCCGTACAGGGCGGCTATGGCTACACCTTC
D: TRBD2; V: TRBV7-2; size: few; J: TRBJ2-7; CDR3: CASSPELAGGYEQYF; DNA: TGTGCCAGCAGCCCGGAGCTAGCGGGAGGATACGAGCAGTACTTC
D: NA; V: TRBV5-1; size: NA; J: TRBJ2-6; CDR3: CASSLVTVNSGANVLTF; DNA: TGCGCCAGCAGCTTGGTGACAGTGAACTCTGGGGCCAACGTCCTGACTTTC